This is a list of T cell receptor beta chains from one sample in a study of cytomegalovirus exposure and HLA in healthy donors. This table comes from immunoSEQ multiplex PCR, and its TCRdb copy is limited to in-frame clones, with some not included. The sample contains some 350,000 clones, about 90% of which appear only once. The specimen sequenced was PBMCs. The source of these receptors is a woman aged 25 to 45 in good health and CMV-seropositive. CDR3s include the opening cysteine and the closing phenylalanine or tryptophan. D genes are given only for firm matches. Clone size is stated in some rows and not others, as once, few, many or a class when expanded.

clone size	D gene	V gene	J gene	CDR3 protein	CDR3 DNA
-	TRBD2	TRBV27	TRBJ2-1	CASTRTSGNNEQFF	TGTGCCAGCACCAGGACTAGTGGCAACAATGAGCAGTTCTTC
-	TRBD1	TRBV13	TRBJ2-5	CASSTTGGGKETQYF	TGTGCCAGCAGCACGACAGGGGGCGGGAAAGAGACCCAGTACTTC
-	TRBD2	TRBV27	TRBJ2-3	CASGLAGAGDTQYF	TGTGCCAGCGGACTAGCGGGAGCCGGGGATACGCAGTATTTT
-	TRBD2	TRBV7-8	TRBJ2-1	CASSRELAGGRNEQFF	TGTGCCAGCAGCCGGGAACTAGCGGGGGGGCGCAATGAGCAGTTCTTC
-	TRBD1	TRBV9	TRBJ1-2	CASSVGDRGASGYTF	TGTGCCAGCAGCGTAGGGGACAGGGGCGCTAGTGGCTACACCTTC
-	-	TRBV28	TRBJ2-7	CASSLTRGSSYEQYF	TGTGCCAGCAGTCTTACCAGGGGAAGCTCCTACGAGCAGTACTTC
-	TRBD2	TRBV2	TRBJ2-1	CASSGTGTSGNEQFF	TGTGCCAGCAGTGGAACTGGGACTAGCGGCAATGAGCAGTTCTTC
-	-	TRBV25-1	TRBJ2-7	CASSPAGPNEQYF	TGTGCCAGCAGCCCAGCCGGACCCAACGAGCAGTACTTC
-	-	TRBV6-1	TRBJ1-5	CASTLGRINQPQHF	TGTGCCAGCACGCTGGGACGAATTAATCAGCCCCAGCATTTT
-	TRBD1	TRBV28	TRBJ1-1	CASSRGQGQEAFF	TGTGCCAGCAGTCGAGGACAGGGACAAGAAGCTTTCTTT
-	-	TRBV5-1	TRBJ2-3	CASSFVVPGLTTDTQYF	TGCGCCAGCAGCTTCGTTGTTCCGGGACTGACCACAGATACGCAGTATTTT
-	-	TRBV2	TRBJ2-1	CASRDVDIYNEQFF	TGTGCCAGCAGGGACGTAGATATCTACAATGAGCAGTTCTTC
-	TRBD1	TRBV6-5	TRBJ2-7	CASIGNRDRAYEQYF	TGTGCCAGCATCGGGAACCGGGACAGGGCCTACGAGCAGTACTTC
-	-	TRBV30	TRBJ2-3	CAWSPGASGTDTQYF	TGTGCCTGGAGTCCGGGGGCTAGCGGCACAGATACGCAGTATTTT
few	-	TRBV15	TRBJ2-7	CATSSRSREQYF	TGTGCCACCAGCAGCAGGTCACGCGAGCAGTACTTC
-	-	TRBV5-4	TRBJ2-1	CASSLESGNEQFF	TGTGCCAGCAGCTTGGAGTCGGGCAATGAGCAGTTCTTC
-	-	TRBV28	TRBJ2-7	CASSSGQLTYEQYF	TGTGCCAGCAGTTCAGGACAGTTAACCTACGAGCAGTACTTC
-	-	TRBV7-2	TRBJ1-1	CASSSRAGVNTEAFF	TGTGCCAGCAGCTCGCGGGCAGGGGTGAACACTGAAGCTTTCTTT
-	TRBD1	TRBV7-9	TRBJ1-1	CASVPGQGEGKQAFF	TGTGCCAGTGTCCCGGGACAGGGGGAAGGAAAACAAGCTTTCTTT
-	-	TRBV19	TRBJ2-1	CASSIVSTRFEQFF	TGTGCCAGTAGTATCGTATCAACTAGATTTGAGCAGTTCTTC
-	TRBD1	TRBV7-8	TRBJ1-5	CASSATGINQPQHF	TGTGCCAGCAGCGCGACAGGGATCAATCAGCCCCAGCATTTT
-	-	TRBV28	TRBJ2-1	CASSPAYEQFF	TGTGCCAGCAGCCCTGCCTATGAGCAGTTCTTC
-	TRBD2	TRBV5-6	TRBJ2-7	CASSWNLAEEIYEQYF	TGTGCCAGCAGCTGGAACCTAGCGGAGGAAATCTACGAGCAGTACTTC
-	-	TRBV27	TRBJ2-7	CASSTPPYEQYF	TGTGCCAGCAGTACCCCGCCCTACGAGCAGTACTTC
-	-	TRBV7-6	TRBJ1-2	CASRRTQGYGYTF	TGTGCCAGCAGAAGGACCCAGGGCTATGGCTACACCTTC
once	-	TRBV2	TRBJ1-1	CASKTTGRLGFF	TGTGCCAGCAAGACAACAGGGCGACTGGGGTTCTTT
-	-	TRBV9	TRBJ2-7	CASSVAPQGYEQYF	TGTGCCAGCAGCGTAGCTCCCCAGGGGTACGAGCAGTACTTC
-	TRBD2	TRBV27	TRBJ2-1	CASSFPSVGRNEQFF	TGTGCCAGCAGTTTTCCCAGCGTCGGGAGGAATGAGCAGTTCTTC
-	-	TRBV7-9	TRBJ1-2	CASSPSYGYTF	TGTGCCAGCAGCCCGAGCTATGGCTACACCTTC
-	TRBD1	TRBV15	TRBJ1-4	CATSREIGGGLATNEKLFF	TGTGCCACCAGCAGGGAGATAGGAGGGGGCCTTGCAACTAATGAAAAACTGTTTTTT
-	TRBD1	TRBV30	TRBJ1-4	CAWSPDRGREKLFF	TGTGCCTGGAGTCCTGACAGGGGGCGGGAAAAACTGTTTTTT
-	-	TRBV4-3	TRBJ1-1	CASSQVGRLGNTEAFF	TGCGCCAGCAGCCAAGTCGGGCGCTTGGGAAACACTGAAGCTTTCTTT
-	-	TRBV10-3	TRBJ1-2	CAIGGRNNYGYTF	TGTGCCATCGGGGGACGGAACAACTATGGCTACACCTTC
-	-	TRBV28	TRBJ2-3	CASSSREAGLTDTQYF	TGTGCCAGCAGCTCCAGAGAAGCGGGCCTCACAGATACGCAGTATTTT
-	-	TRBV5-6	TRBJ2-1	CASSLRREQFF	TGTGCCAGCAGCCTCCGTAGGGAGCAGTTCTTC
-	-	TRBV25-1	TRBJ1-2	CASRERRGLGGYTF	TGTGCCAGCAGGGAAAGGCGGGGTTTGGGGGGCTACACCTTC
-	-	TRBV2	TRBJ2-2	CASSERSGNTGELFF	TGTGCCAGCAGCGAGCGGAGTGGGAACACCGGGGAGCTGTTTTTT
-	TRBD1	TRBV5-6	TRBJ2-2	CASSLIGDRATGELFF	TGTGCCAGCAGCTTGATTGGGGACAGGGCCACCGGGGAGCTGTTTTTT
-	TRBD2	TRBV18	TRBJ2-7	CASSPGVAGVYEQYF	TGTGCCAGCTCACCCGGGGTAGCGGGGGTCTACGAGCAGTACTTC
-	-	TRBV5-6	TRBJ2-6	CASSGIEGSGANVLTF	TGTGCCAGCAGCGGGATAGAAGGTTCTGGGGCCAACGTCCTGACTTTC
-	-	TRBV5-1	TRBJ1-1	CASSLDRAFGEAFF	TGCGCCAGCAGCTTGGACAGGGCGTTCGGTGAAGCTTTCTTT
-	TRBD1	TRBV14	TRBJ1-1	CASSPGQGWSTEAFF	TGTGCCAGCAGCCCGGGACAGGGATGGAGCACTGAAGCTTTCTTT
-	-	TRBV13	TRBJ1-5	CASSLGRTQTQPQHF	TGTGCCAGCAGCTTAGGGCGGACTCAAACGCAGCCCCAGCATTTT
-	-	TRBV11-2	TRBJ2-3	CASSLFGGMADTQYF	TGTGCCAGCAGCTTATTTGGAGGGATGGCAGATACGCAGTATTTT
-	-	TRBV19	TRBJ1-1	CASSWDGRNTEAFF	TGTGCCAGTAGTTGGGACGGTAGGAACACTGAAGCTTTCTTT